These 29 T cell receptor beta chains came from one sample sequenced in a study of T cell responses to AZD1222 COVID-19 vaccine. The data were produced by immunoSEQ multiplex PCR, yet TCRdb's version contains in-frame clones alone and is incomplete. The data hold over 95,000 clones, with just over 90% observed a single time. The specimen was peripheral blood, collected on day 0 of AZD1222 vaccination. These TCRs come from an adult in good health.

V is TRBV19 and J is TRBJ2-2; D possibly matches TRBD1 or TRBD2 (5 bases each). Per the germline V gene, CDR1 is LNHDA and CDR2 is SQIVND (reference sequence). The CDR3 consists of 20 residues. The V gene lost 1 base and the J gene lost 1 base, with 22 bases spanning the gap. CDR3 coding DNA: TGTGCCAGTAGTATAGCGGGTAGACAGTGGGGGATAATGAACACCGGGGAGCTGTTTTTT. Encoded protein: CASSIAGRQWGIMNTGELFF.

The CDR3 loop is CASSYNVGGNTPLHF. The DNA of the CDR3 is TGTGCCAGCAGCTATAACGTGGGGGGGAATACACCCCTCCACTTT. The V call is TRBV5-4, the J call TRBJ1-6; perhaps TRBD1 as D (5 bases). CDR3 length: 15 amino acids. Between the trimmed V and J ends, which lost 3 bases and 11 bases, there was a span of 18 bases. CDR1 is SGHNT and CDR2 is YYREEE in the germline V gene (reference sequence).

This sequence joins TRBV27 and TRBJ2-7; 9 bases line up with TRBD2. Germline CDR1 and CDR2: MNHEY and SMNVEV (reference sequence). This CDR3 region has 16 residues. The trim removed 5 bases at V and 5 bases at J, leaving 13 bases unmatched. The CDR3 nucleotides are TGTGCCAGCAGTCTCAAGTGGGGGACTAGCATCCACGAGCAGTACTTC. Translating it yields CASSLKWGTSIHEQYF.

The rearrangement joins TRBV6-4 to TRBJ2-3; weak D call: TRBD2 (5 bases). Trimming removed 2 bases from V and 0 bases from J, with 9 bases in between. The CDR3 is 15 amino acids. CDR1 MRHNA and CDR2 SNTAGT come from the germline V gene. CDR3 bases: TGTGCCAGCAGTGACAGCGGAGCTAGCACAGATACGCAGTATTTT. Translating gives CASSDSGASTDTQYF.

The chain recombines TRBV5-1 with TRBJ1-4; TRBD1 matches 7 bases. The germline CDR1 and CDR2 sequences are SGHRS and YFSETQ. Trimming took 5 bases from V and 4 from J; bases not matched to a gene: 8. The length of the CDR3 is 15 residues. In nucleotides, the CDR3 is TGCGCCAGCAGTTTCGCGGACAGGTATAATGAAAAACTGTTTTTT. Translated: CASSFADRYNEKLFF.

This clone came up once. The chain uses TRBV5-1 and TRBJ2-3; TRBD2 matches at 8 bases. Germline trimming cut 2 bases from V and 8 bases from J; bases unmatched to any gene: 7. The germline V gene has CDR1 SGHRS and CDR2 YFSETQ. The CDR3 contains 14 residues. This CDR3 reads CASSFGRGAGTQYF. The CDR3, as DNA: TGCGCCAGCAGCTTCGGGCGGGGGGCAGGTACGCAGTATTTT.

The chain has TRBV14 and TRBJ1-2; a possible D gene is TRBD1 (6 bases). Trimming pared 2 bases from V and 4 bases from J, leaving 14 bases between. The length of the CDR3 is 15 residues. Germline values: CDR1 SGHDN, CDR2 FVKESK. The CDR3 DNA reads TGTGCCAGCAGCCAACCAGGGGTACTCGGCTATGGCTACACCTTC. Encoded protein: CASSQPGVLGYGYTF.

This chain links TRBV9 with TRBJ1-1, with D hard to call. Per germline, CDR1 SGDLS and CDR2 YYNGEE. V lost 0 bases and J 3 bases, leaving 6 bases between the germline ends. The CDR3 loop spans 13 amino acids. DNA of the CDR3: TGTGCCAGCAGCGTAGACAGTGACACTGAAGCTTTCTTT. It is translated as CASSVDSDTEAFF. Variable domain in full (rest from reference TRBV9 and TRBJ1-1): DSGVTQTPKHLITATGQRVTLRCSPRSGDLSVYWYQQSLDQGLQFLIQYYNGEERAKGNILERFSAQQFPDLHSELNLSSLELGDSALYFCASSVDSDTEAFFGQGTRLTVV.

CDR3 sequence reads: CASSRSTAGNTEAFF. For the CDR3, the DNA is TGTGCCAGCAGTCGAAGTACTGCAGGGAACACTGAAGCTTTCTTT. This sequence joins TRBV28 and TRBJ1-1; D uncertain. In germline, CDR1 is MDHEN, CDR2 SYDVKM. The germline V and J ends were trimmed by 5 bases and 1 base, with 14 bases remaining between them. The CDR3 spans 15 residues. Complete variable domain (other parts from reference TRBV28 and TRBJ1-1): DVKVTQSSRYLVKRTGEKVFLECVQDMDHENMFWYRQDPGLGLRLIYFSYDVKMKEKGDIPEGYSVSREKKERFSLILESASTNQTSMYLCASSRSTAGNTEAFFGQGTRLTVV.

V is TRBV19 and J is TRBJ1-2; D is unresolved. V was shortened by 0 bases and J by 13 bases, with 15 bases between the two germline ends. The germline CDR1 and CDR2 sequences are LNHDA and SQIVND (reference sequence). CDR3 size: 13 residues. The CDR3 protein is CASSIDRTAIGTF. CDR3 nucleotide sequence: TGTGCCAGTAGTATAGATAGGACCGCCATTGGCACCTTC.

This clone was seen only once. CDR3 region: CASSHGTSGKYNEQFF. As DNA, the CDR3 is TGTGCCAGCAGTCACGGGACTAGCGGGAAGTACAATGAGCAGTTCTTC. The chain combines TRBV4-2 with TRBJ2-1; the match to TRBD2 covers 13 bases. Germline CDR1 and CDR2: LGHNA and YNFKEQ. The length of the CDR3 is 16 residues. Losses at the gene ends were 6 bases for V and 4 bases for J; bases not matched to a gene: 6.

The V call is TRBV15, the J call TRBJ2-1; D not resolved. The CDR3 runs 15 residues. V was clipped by 0 bases and J by 4 bases, with 10 bases between them. CDR1 is LNHNV, CDR2 YYDKDF, per germline (reference sequence). CDR3 sequence reads: CATSRDLGVYNEQFF. CDR3 nucleotide sequence: TGTGCCACCAGCAGAGATCTAGGAGTTTACAATGAGCAGTTCTTC.

The CDR3 spells CASSQGPGSPLHF. The CDR3 DNA reads TGTGCCAGCAGCCAAGGACCGGGTTCACCCCTCCACTTT. This chain joins TRBV14 and TRBJ1-6; D is unclear. V was shortened by 1 base and J by 9 bases, with 7 bases between the two germline ends. This CDR3 region has 13 residues. In germline, CDR1 is SGHDN, CDR2 FVKESK.

This clone has only a few counts. The J gene is TRBJ1-5, the V gene TRBV7-2, with a possible D match to TRBD1 (5 bases). The germline CDR1 and CDR2 sequences are SGHTA and FQGNSA. V was trimmed by 2 bases and J by 1 base, leaving 12 bases between them. CDR3 length: 16 amino acids. The CDR3 DNA reads as TGTGCCAGCAGCTTATCCGGGGGAAGGAGCAATCAGCCCCAGCATTTT. Amino acid sequence: CASSLSGGRSNQPQHF. The variable domain in full, with the rest retrieved from reference TRBV7-2 and TRBJ1-5, is GAGVSQSPSNKVTEKGKDVELRCDPISGHTALYWYRQSLGQGLEFLIYFQGNSAPDKSGLPSDRFSAERTGGSVSTLTIQRTQQEDSAVYLCASSLSGGRSNQPQHFGDGTRLSIL.

V and J are TRBV28 and TRBJ1-6, with TRBD1 identical over 10 bases. Germline V gene data show CDR1 as MDHEN and CDR2 as SYDVKM. After removal of 6 bases from V and 5 bases from J, the junction contained 1 base not matched to a gene. There are 14 residues in the CDR3. The CDR3 region is CASRGTGDNSPLHF. CDR3 nucleotides: TGTGCCAGCAGGGGGACAGGGGATAATTCACCCCTCCACTTT.

The chain combines TRBV21-1 with TRBJ1-6. TRBV21-1 is noted as a pseudogene. CDR3 length: 15 amino acids. In DNA form, the CDR3 reads TGTGCCAGCAGCACTTACCGTAGGTCGGATTCACCCCTCCACTTT. It translates to CASSTYRRSDSPLHF.

The chain joins TRBV4-1 to TRBJ1-5, with TRBD1 matching 9 bases. The germline V gene encodes CDR1 MGHRA and CDR2 YSYEKL. J was trimmed by 6 bases and V by 4 bases; bases with no gene match: 13. The CDR3 totals 17 residues. In DNA, the CDR3 is TGCGCCAGCAGCCTTATGCCGGGACAGGGTTTTCGTCAGCCCCAGCATTTT. This translates into CASSLMPGQGFRQPQHF.

The V and J genes are TRBV19 and TRBJ1-5, with D tentatively TRBD1 (5 bases). The CDR3 is made up of 15 amino acids. V was shortened by 8 bases and J by 6 bases, with 20 bases between the two germline ends. Germline V gene sequence: CDR1 LNHDA, CDR2 SQIVND (reference sequence). CDR3 bases: TGTGCCAGTCTCCCTCAAGCGGGGGTAACTCAGCCCCAGCATTTT. Amino acid sequence: CASLPQAGVTQPQHF.

This clone showed up just once. The chain links TRBV5-1 to TRBJ1-1; D is possibly TRBD1 (6 bases). Germline V gene lookup returns CDR1 SGHRS and CDR2 YFSETQ. The V end was cut by 4 bases, the J end by 1 base, with 11 bases between. The CDR3 covers 14 residues. The CDR3 bases are TGCGCCAGCAGCCCCGGGACACCGAACACTGAAGCTTTCTTT. Translating it yields CASSPGTPNTEAFF.

The chain employs TRBV9 and TRBJ2-3; 10 positions match TRBD2. Per germline, CDR1 SGDLS and CDR2 YYNGEE. V shed 2 bases and J 2 bases; nucleotides not matched to a gene: 5. CDR3 length: 16 residues. This CDR3 reads CASSVTSGTITDTQYF. CDR3 DNA sequence: TGTGCCAGCAGCGTCACTAGCGGGACGATCACAGATACGCAGTATTTT. Complete variable domain (other parts from reference TRBV9 and TRBJ2-3): DSGVTQTPKHLITATGQRVTLRCSPRSGDLSVYWYQQSLDQGLQFLIQYYNGEERAKGNILERFSAQQFPDLHSELNLSSLELGDSALYFCASSVTSGTITDTQYFGPGTRLTVL.

The chain combines TRBV11-2 with TRBJ2-7; 7 bases align to TRBD1. CDR1 SGHAT and CDR2 FQNNGV come from the germline V gene. V dropped 4 bases and J dropped 0; count of bases not matched to a gene: 6. The CDR3 is made up of 15 amino acids. The CDR3 protein is CASSSLRDSSYEQYF. The DNA of the CDR3 is TGTGCCAGCAGCTCACTCCGGGACAGCTCCTACGAGCAGTACTTC.

Written as DNA, the CDR3 is TGTGCCAGCAGCGTTAGAGACGGAGCTTTCTTT. Protein sequence: CASSVRDGAFF. This rearrangement joins TRBV12-3 or TRBV12-4 to TRBJ1-1; D remains unclear. The CDR3 has 11 amino acids. Trimming took off 6 bases at V and 10 bases at J, with 12 bases between the two ends.

The chain employs TRBV27 and TRBJ2-1; D might be TRBD2 (6 bases). Germline V lookup: CDR1 MNHEY, CDR2 SMNVEV (reference sequence). The ends were cut back, 4 bases at V and 6 bases at J, with 13 bases in the middle. The CDR3 has 14 amino acids. DNA of the CDR3: TGTGCCAGCAGTTCGCGGGACGTAGTCAATGAGCAGTTCTTC. This sequence encodes CASSSRDVVNEQFF.

V gene TRBV6-2 or TRBV6-3 combines with J gene TRBJ2-7; TRBD2 is a possible D gene (6 bases). CDR3 length equals 16 residues. Germline CDR1 is MNHEY and CDR2 is SVGEGT. V lost 6 bases to trimming and J lost 3 bases, with 21 bases between them. The CDR3 spells CASSPWAGTASYEQYF. The CDR3 DNA reads TGTGCCAGCAGCCCCTGGGCGGGGACGGCTAGCTACGAGCAGTACTTC.

The rearrangement links TRBV2 to TRBJ1-4; 7 bases are a match to TRBD1. Germline lookup yields CDR1 SNHLY and CDR2 FYNNEI. Trimming removed 8 bases from V and 7 bases from J; junction bases left unmatched: 16. The CDR3 loop spans 16 amino acids. Written as DNA, the CDR3 is TGTGCCAGCGAGTCGGGTCAATGGACAGGCGCTGAAAAACTGTTTTTT. Protein: CASESGQWTGAEKLFF.

This sequence joins TRBV24-1 and TRBJ2-5; perhaps TRBD2 as D (5 bases). Germline lookup yields CDR1 KGHDR and CDR2 SFDVKD. Trimming left V 6 bases short and J 5 bases short, with 12 bases between. The CDR3 covers 13 residues. DNA of the CDR3: TGTGCCACCAGTCAGGTGGGAGCCGAGACCCAGTACTTC. It is translated as CATSQVGAETQYF.

V is TRBV18 and J is TRBJ2-2; 7 nucleotides align to TRBD1. Germline V gene data show CDR1 as KGHSH and CDR2 as LQKENI. Trimming removed 4 bases from V and 2 bases from J; junction bases left unmatched: 1. CDR3 length: 14 amino acids. CDR3: CASSRDRNTGELFF. In nucleotides, the CDR3 is TGTGCCAGCTCACGGGACAGAAACACCGGGGAGCTGTTTTTT.

This chain joins TRBV27 and TRBJ1-1, with D possibly being TRBD1 (5 bases). CDR3 size: 13 residues. The ends were cut back, 5 bases at V and 11 bases at J, with 18 bases in the middle. Germline V gene lookup returns CDR1 MNHEY and CDR2 SMNVEV (reference sequence). CDR3 sequence: CASSNRAGSAAFF. For the CDR3, the DNA is TGTGCCAGCAGTAATCGAGCAGGGTCGGCGGCTTTCTTT.

This chain links TRBV27 with TRBJ2-7, with 12 bases aligning to TRBD1. V dropped 4 bases and J dropped 5; count of bases not matched to a gene: 3. The CDR3 totals 14 residues. Germline-derived CDR1 and CDR2 are MNHEY and SMNVEV (reference sequence). The DNA of the CDR3 is TGTGCCAGCAGTTCCGGGACAGGGGGCGACGAGCAGTACTTC. This encodes CASSSGTGGDEQYF.